This passage covers 21 T cell receptor beta chains from one sample sequenced in a study of radiotherapy plus CTLA-4 blockade in lung cancer. Generated by immunoSEQ multiplex PCR, the TCRdb table keeps only in-frame clones and is missing some. Of approximately 89,000 clones detected, under 85% appear once; the ten largest clones hold roughly 14%. The specimen was peripheral blood, collected from a patient treated with radiotherapy plus ipilimumab. These receptors were collected from a human donor with non-small cell lung cancer that progressed on radiotherapy plus ipilimumab.

This chain joins TRBV10-3 and TRBJ1-1; weak D call: TRBD1 (6 bases). The germline V and J ends were trimmed by 10 bases and 4 bases, with 25 bases remaining between them. Germline lookup yields CDR1 ENHRY and CDR2 SYGVKD. The CDR3 has 16 amino acids. For the CDR3, the DNA is TGTGCCACCCGGACGATGCGCAGGGGACTAAGCACTGAAGCTTTCTTT. Amino acid sequence: CATRTMRRGLSTEAFF.

The rearrangement uses TRBV7-2 and TRBJ2-5; perhaps TRBD2 as D (6 bases). This CDR3 contains 14 residues. V dropped 5 bases and J dropped 5 bases, with 15 bases sitting between them. Germline lookup yields CDR1 SGHTA and CDR2 FQGNSA. The CDR3 DNA follows: TGTGCCAGCAGCACCCAGACTAGTGGGGAGACCCAGTACTTC. Amino acid sequence: CASSTQTSGETQYF.

The chain has TRBV9 and TRBJ2-5; TRBD2 matches 9 bases. This CDR3 contains 15 residues. From germline, CDR1 is SGDLS and CDR2 YYNGEE. Trimming removed 0 bases from V and 2 bases from J; junction bases left unmatched: 2. In DNA, the CDR3 is TGTGCCAGCAGCGTAGCCAGCGGGGGGCAAGAGACCCAGTACTTC. It translates to CASSVASGGQETQYF.

There are a few counts of this clone. The V and J genes are TRBV29-1 and TRBJ1-2; TRBD1 aligns across 10 bases. The CDR3 consists of 13 residues. Germline-derived CDR1 and CDR2 are SQVTM and ANQGSEA. The ends lost 6 bases at V and 8 bases at J; junction bases unmatched: 9. CDR3 region: CSVRQGAEEGYTF. The CDR3 region has the DNA TGCAGCGTCCGACAGGGGGCTGAAGAAGGCTACACCTTC.

The genes are TRBV30 and TRBJ2-7, with 10 bases identical to TRBD1. Trimming at V came to 1 base and at J to 2 bases, leaving 14 bases not matched to a gene. The germline CDR1 and CDR2 sequences are GTSNPN and SVGIG (reference sequence). The CDR3 totals 18 residues. CDR3 protein: CAWSGLRDRGPLTYEQYF. The CDR3 nucleotides read TGTGCCTGGAGTGGCCTCCGGGACAGGGGCCCCCTGACCTACGAGCAGTACTTC.

The rearrangement links TRBV19 to TRBJ2-7; maybe TRBD2 (5 bases). This CDR3 has 15 residues. From germline, CDR1 is LNHDA and CDR2 SQIVND (reference sequence). V lost 4 bases to trimming and J lost 0 bases, with 13 bases between them. DNA of the CDR3: TGTGCCAGTAGTACGCCGTTTGAGGGCTCCTACGAGCAGTACTTC. It is translated as CASSTPFEGSYEQYF.

V usage is TRBV18 and J usage is TRBJ2-3, with 7 bases matching TRBD1. J was trimmed by 4 bases and V by 6 bases; bases with no gene match: 13. Germline V lookup: CDR1 KGHSH, CDR2 LQKENI. The CDR3 has 16 residues. CDR3 region: CASSSQGQGVPDTQYF. CDR3 nucleotides: TGTGCCAGCTCGTCACAGGGGCAGGGGGTCCCAGATACGCAGTATTTT.

This clone was seen a single time. This chain joins TRBV4-2 and TRBJ2-7, with 9 nucleotides matching TRBD2. Germline loops: CDR1 LGHNA, CDR2 YNFKEQ. V lost 1 base, J lost 2 bases, and 9 bases stayed unmatched. This CDR3 region has 17 residues. The CDR3 coding sequence is TGTGCCAGCAGCCAAGGGCGGGAGGGCCCTCCGACCTACGAGCAGTACTTC. It is translated as CASSQGREGPPTYEQYF.

The genes are TRBV7-8 and TRBJ2-2; D gene uncertain. Germline V CDR1 and CDR2: SGHVS, FQNEAQ. The CDR3 runs to 13 residues. Between the trimmed V and J ends, which lost 6 bases and 5 bases, there was a span of 10 bases. CDR3: CASRVQATGELFF. The CDR3 DNA is TGTGCCAGCAGAGTCCAAGCTACCGGGGAGCTGTTTTTT.

The J gene is TRBJ2-2, the V gene TRBV5-1; D possibly corresponds to TRBD2 (6 bases). This CDR3 has 14 residues. In germline, CDR1 is SGHRS, CDR2 YFSETQ. The V and J ends lost 7 bases and 5 bases respectively, with 15 bases between them. CDR3 sequence reads: CASEAGMGTGELFF. The CDR3, as DNA: TGCGCCAGCGAGGCGGGGATGGGGACCGGGGAGCTGTTTTTT.

The J gene is TRBJ2-7, the V gene TRBV5-3, with D tentatively TRBD1 or TRBD2 (6 bases each). TRBV5-3 is classed as an ORF, of uncertain function. This CDR3 comprises 12 residues. V lost 8 bases and J 5 bases, leaving 14 bases between the germline ends. In DNA form, the CDR3 reads TGTGCCAGTCCTGGGGGGCTCAACGAGCAGTACTTC. Translating it yields CASPGGLNEQYF.

As to this clone: One junction end disagrees with the germline gene, perhaps due to a read error. This chain connects TRBV7-2 to TRBJ2-7, with TRBD1 as a possible D gene (5 bases). Germline CDR1 and CDR2: SGHTA and FQGNSA. The CDR3 contains 10 residues. The CDR3 DNA reads TGTGCCAGCAGCTTAGTGTTGACAGAATTC. Residues: CASSLVLTEF.

The V and J genes are TRBV6-6 and TRBJ2-1; possibly TRBD2 for D (6 bases). Germline V lookup: CDR1 MNHNY, CDR2 SVGAGI (reference sequence). Trimming removed 5 bases at V and 0 bases at J, with 14 bases between. The CDR3 length is 16 residues. The CDR3 here is CASSPGAGSSYNEQFF. The CDR3 DNA reads as TGTGCCAGCAGTCCCGGGGCGGGGAGCTCCTACAATGAGCAGTTCTTC.

As to this clone: At the DNA level, this CDR3 is encoded by other sequences in the same sample as well. This chain connects TRBV11-3 to TRBJ1-2; 12 nucleotides align to TRBD1. Germline V gene data show CDR1 as SGHNT and CDR2 as YENEEA. The junction had 5 bases not matched to a gene; V was cut back by 4 bases and J by 8 bases. This CDR3 contains 14 residues. The CDR3 loop is CASSSGQGAGGYTF. The CDR3 DNA is TGTGCCAGCAGCTCGGGACAGGGGGCGGGCGGCTACACCTTC.

This chain uses TRBV6-5 with TRBJ1-5; D perhaps matches TRBD1 (5 bases). Trimming cost V 7 bases and J 4 bases, with 14 bases left between them. CDR3 size: 14 residues. Germline CDR1 is MNHEY and CDR2 is SVGAGI. CDR3 nucleotide sequence: TGTGCCAGCAAAAGGAGCAGGGAGAATCAGCCCCAGCATTTT. Translation gives CASKRSRENQPQHF.

J is TRBJ2-2 and V is TRBV4-1; D is unclear. V was cut by 0 bases and J by 1 base, with 12 bases left in between. The length of the CDR3 is 17 residues. The V gene's germline CDR1 is MGHRA and CDR2 YSYEKL. The CDR3 sequence is CASSQDARRLNTGELFF. CDR3 bases: TGCGCCAGCAGCCAAGATGCGCGGCGGCTGAACACCGGGGAGCTGTTTTTT.

The chain uses TRBV4-2 and TRBJ1-2; D unresolved. Germline CDR1 is LGHNA and CDR2 is YNFKEQ. The CDR3 has 14 amino acids. Trimming took 0 bases from V and 5 from J, leaving 10 bases between them. CDR3 coding DNA: TGTGCCAGCAGCCAAGAGAAGGGCGGTTATGGCTACACCTTC. It yields the protein CASSQEKGGYGYTF.

The V gene is TRBV28, the J gene TRBJ1-5; 9 nucleotides line up with TRBD1. Germline loops: CDR1 MDHEN, CDR2 SYDVKM. The CDR3 extends over 16 amino acids. V lost 2 bases to trimming and J lost 6 bases; unmatched junction nucleotides: 8. The CDR3 DNA sequence: TGTGCCAGCAGTTTAGTCTCCGGGACAGGGCTTCAGCCCCAGCATTTT. It yields the protein CASSLVSGTGLQPQHF. Filled out from reference TRBV28 and TRBJ1-5, the complete variable domain reads DVKVTQSSRYLVKRTGEKVFLECVQDMDHENMFWYRQDPGLGLRLIYFSYDVKMKEKGDIPEGYSVSREKKERFSLILESASTNQTSMYLCASSLVSGTGLQPQHFGDGTRLSIL.

The rearrangement joins TRBV11-2 to TRBJ2-7, with 9 bases fitting TRBD2. This CDR3 is 18 amino acids long. CDR1 is SGHAT and CDR2 is FQNNGV in the germline V gene. Trimming removed 5 bases from V and 3 bases from J; junction bases left unmatched: 17. DNA for the CDR3: TGTGCCAGCAGCGTCCAGATATCCAGCGGGGGGCTTTTCTACGAGCAGTACTTC. Translated, it gives CASSVQISSGGLFYEQYF.

The chain joins TRBV28 to TRBJ1-2, with D possibly being TRBD1 (5 bases). The V end lost 6 bases, the J end lost 4 bases, and 12 bases lay between the germline ends. This CDR3 region has 13 residues. Germline V gene data show CDR1 as MDHEN and CDR2 as SYDVKM. In DNA form, the CDR3 reads TGTGCCAGCAGCCGCACAGGACTCTATGGCTACACCTTC. Amino acid sequence: CASSRTGLYGYTF.

This clone has just a few counts. The chain is built from TRBV4-1 and TRBJ2-1; D gene uncertain. Per the germline V gene, CDR1 is MGHRA and CDR2 is YSYEKL. The length of the CDR3 is 13 residues. Deletions cut 3 bases from V and 7 bases from J, with 10 bases between. As DNA, the CDR3 is TGCGCCAGCAGCCATCCTGTAAGGAATGAGCAGTTCTTC. Protein: CASSHPVRNEQFF.